This TCR beta chain was sequenced for a study of blood T cell repertoires in COVID-19. The overall study: From T cells, B-cell-depleted T cells, or PBMCs came the material, which was cDNA or gDNA.

Trimming cost V 10 bases and J 2 bases; bases outside gene matches: 23. The CDR3 covers 18 residues. Germline values: CDR1 MRHNA, CDR2 SNTAGT. In the original workflow: Estimates of nucleated cell counts were drawn from the amplification of reference gene primers. The repertoire was sequenced with immunoSEQ multiplex PCR; TCRdb's copy has only in-frame clones and lacks some. V, J and clone size are taken as reported in that table, and D and trimming were inferred from the DNA itself. The table records about 400,000 clones, roughly 84% of them present only once. In terms of age and location, participants ranged from about 18 to 95 years and lived in under 30 US areas.

The receptor was derived from a woman in her 30s who had recovered from COVID-19. The sequenced sample was PBMCs or T cells enriched from blood (not recorded which). The chain has TRBV6-4 and TRBJ2-7; 7 bases align to TRBD1. The CDR3 coding sequence is TGTGCCACCTCCGAGGGGACAGTGAGATATCGGTTCCCCTACGAGCAGTACTTC. Its protein is CATSEGTVRYRFPYEQYF.